This entry describes one TCR beta chain. Its antigen is currently unknown. The protocol was immunoSEQ multiplex PCR, while the TCRdb copy is restricted to in-frame clones and leaves out a portion. The table lists about 110,000 clones, roughly 91% of them singletons. Germline V lookup: CDR1 SGHTS, CDR2 YDEGEE. Trimming took 4 bases from V and 8 from J, leaving 18 bases between them. The CDR3 is made up of 14 amino acids. The data are from a study of T cell responses to AZD1222 COVID-19 vaccine. Study-level results: The study found Spike-specific TCR breadth and depth rose after two AZD1222 doses. A mostly white British donor set with more females was recruited, and clonal diversity was possibly underestimated. Just six people given AZD1222 tested seropositive at baseline. CD4 TCRs covered the whole spike, strongest at regions 160-218 and 743-854.

This specimen consisted of peripheral blood, obtained 28 days after the second AZD1222 dose. This receptor was identified in an adult who received the AZD1222 COVID-19 vaccine. The chain recombines TRBV5-8 with TRBJ1-2, with D possibly matching TRBD1 (6 bases). The CDR3 DNA follows: TGTGCCAGCAGCCCTGATACAGGGAATCGGGGCTACACCTTC. It codes for CASSPDTGNRGYTF.